Each of the 27 T cell receptor beta chains below was sequenced from the same sample in a study of CDR3 diversity in severe acne. Via MiXCR, TCRdb re-called the PCR reads, giving one row per CDR3 protein. Here the sample spans some 90,000 distinct CDR3 sequences, around 50% being singletons. What was sequenced was blood. These receptors came from a male donor in good health, serving as a control.

Details on this clonotype: Likely a read error: the CDR3 ends without its conserved phenylalanine or tryptophan. This chain links TRBV20-1 with TRBJ1-2; 9 nucleotides match TRBD1. Per the germline V gene, CDR1 is DFQATT and CDR2 is SNEGSKA (reference sequence). This CDR3 region has 14 residues. J was trimmed by 8 bases and V by 6 bases; bases with no gene match: 13. The CDR3 reads CSATVWDREGGYTI. DNA of the CDR3: TGCAGTGCCACGGTCTGGGACAGGGAGGGAGGCTACACCATC.

The chain couples TRBV9 to TRBJ2-5, with 8 bases matching TRBD2. V shed 4 bases and J 5 bases; nucleotides not matched to a gene: 16. This CDR3 has 17 amino acids. CDR1 and CDR2 from the germline V gene are SGDLS and YYNGEE. The CDR3 region is CASSPDLSGSCWETQYF. The CDR3 coding sequence is TGTGCCAGCAGCCCGGACCTGAGCGGGAGCTGCTGGGAGACCCAGTACTTC. Full variable domain (rest looked up from reference TRBV9 and TRBJ2-5): DSGVTQTPKHLITATGQRVTLRCSPRSGDLSVYWYQQSLDQGLQFLIQYYNGEERAKGNILERFSAQQFPDLHSELNLSSLELGDSALYFCASSPDLSGSCWETQYFGPGTRLLVL.

The chain recombines TRBV5-1 with TRBJ2-1; 7 nucleotides line up with TRBD2. From germline, CDR1 is SGHRS and CDR2 YFSETQ. The CDR3 runs to 15 residues. Losses at the gene ends were 0 bases for V and 9 bases for J; bases not matched to a gene: 9. The CDR3: CASSLGGEGGSEQFF. As DNA, the CDR3 is TGCGCCAGCAGCTTGGGGGGGGAGGGAGGAAGTGAGCAGTTCTTC.

The chain recombines TRBV4-1 with TRBJ2-5, with 7 nucleotides matching TRBD2. J was trimmed by 1 base and V by 4 bases; bases with no gene match: 9. CDR1 and CDR2 (germline): MGHRA, YSYEKL. The CDR3 is made up of 16 amino acids. The CDR3 bases are TGCGCCAGCAGCCCCCGGGGGGTCGGGGTCCAAGAGACCCAGTACTTC. The encoded protein is CASSPRGVGVQETQYF.

V is TRBV20-1 and J is TRBJ1-1; perhaps TRBD1 as D (5 bases). Trimming pared 3 bases from V and 12 bases from J, leaving 20 bases between. Germline assignment: CDR1 DFQATT and CDR2 SNEGSKA (reference sequence). The length of the CDR3 is 13 residues. In nucleotides, the CDR3 is TGCAGTGCTAGTCACACAGGTAGCACGATATCTTTCTTT. The encoded protein is CSASHTGSTISFF.

This clonotype has at least ten counts. The chain links TRBV12-3 or TRBV12-4 to TRBJ2-7; weak D call: TRBD1 (5 bases). V lost 5 bases and J 1 base, leaving 12 bases between the germline ends. This CDR3 comprises 14 residues. The CDR3 DNA follows: TGTGCCAGCAGTAGTAAAACAGGTTCCTACGAGCAGTACTTC. Translating it yields CASSSKTGSYEQYF.

This sequence joins TRBV29-1 and TRBJ2-7; possibly TRBD1 for D (6 bases). V dropped 0 bases and J dropped 2 bases, with 17 bases sitting between them. The CDR3 loop spans 16 amino acids. Germline values: CDR1 SQVTM, CDR2 ANQGSEA. The CDR3 loop reads CSVEEKGRGKPYEQYF. For the CDR3, the DNA is TGCAGCGTTGAAGAAAAAGGCAGGGGAAAACCCTACGAGCAGTACTTC.

This chain links TRBV19 with TRBJ1-3, with D unclear. Germline lookup yields CDR1 LNHDA and CDR2 SQIVND (reference sequence). V dropped 5 bases and J dropped 4 bases, with 18 bases sitting between them. This CDR3 is built from 16 residues. CDR3 loop: CASSRPSPSLGNTIYF. The CDR3 DNA is TGTGCCAGTAGTCGGCCCTCCCCGTCTCTGGGAAACACCATATATTTT.

This chain uses TRBV5-6 with TRBJ2-3; 9 positions agree with TRBD1. V shed 4 bases, J shed 2 bases, and the junction held 11 bases outside the gene matches. The CDR3 is made up of 17 amino acids. Germline V CDR1 and CDR2: SGHDT, YYEEEE. CDR3 nucleotides: TGTGCCAGCAGCGCTGTTGGGACAGGGATACTCACAGATACGCAGTATTTT. Protein sequence: CASSAVGTGILTDTQYF.

The rearrangement links TRBV7-3 to TRBJ1-2, with D unclear. The CDR3 consists of 13 residues. The ends were cut back, 7 bases at V and 5 bases at J, with 14 bases in the middle. Germline V gene lookup returns CDR1 SGHTA and CDR2 FQGTGA. CDR3 DNA sequence: TGTGCCAGCAACTCCGACGGCCCATATGGCTACACCTTC. Its protein is CASNSDGPYGYTF. Together with reference TRBV7-3 and TRBJ1-2, the CDR3 gives the full variable domain: GAGVSQTPSNKVTEKGKYVELRCDPISGHTALYWYRQSLGQGPEFLIYFQGTGAADDSGLPNDRFFAVRPEGSVSTLKIQRTERGDSAVYLCASNSDGPYGYTFGSGTRLTVV.

This clonotype was found many times. J is TRBJ2-7 and V is TRBV10-3, with 7 bases matching TRBD1. This CDR3 is built from 15 residues. The V gene's germline CDR1 is ENHRY and CDR2 SYGVKD. V dropped 4 bases and J dropped 6; count of bases not matched to a gene: 12. In DNA, the CDR3 is TGTGCCATCAGTGCGGAACAGGGGCGATCCAGCGAGCAGTACTTC. It is translated as CAISAEQGRSSEQYF.

The chain uses TRBV2 and TRBJ2-1; 10 bases match TRBD2. This CDR3 spans 14 amino acids. CDR1 and CDR2 (germline): SNHLY, FYNNEI. J gave up 8 bases and V 4 bases, and 5 bases lay outside the gene matches. CDR3 residues: CASSGTSGGDEQFF. Here the CDR3 DNA reads TGTGCCAGCAGTGGGACTAGCGGCGGCGATGAGCAGTTCTTC.

The chain employs TRBV5-1 and TRBJ1-1; TRBD1 aligns across 9 bases. The germline V gene encodes CDR1 SGHRS and CDR2 YFSETQ. This CDR3 has 18 amino acids. J lost 1 base, V lost 0 bases, and 10 bases had no gene match. This CDR3 is CASSLAPGQGITNTEAFF. The CDR3, as DNA: TGCGCCAGCAGCTTGGCTCCGGGACAGGGAATAACGAACACTGAAGCTTTCTTT.

The table lists this clonotype with many counts. The chain employs TRBV28 and TRBJ2-5; D is unresolved. Trimming removed 2 bases at V and 1 base at J, with 8 bases between. Germline V gene lookup returns CDR1 MDHEN and CDR2 SYDVKM. This CDR3 contains 14 residues. Here the CDR3 reads CASSLRETQETQYF. As DNA, the CDR3 is TGTGCCAGCAGTTTAAGGGAAACCCAAGAGACCCAGTACTTC.

Concerning this clonotype itself: A junction end diverges from the germline sequence, so it may reflect a read error. The rearrangement uses TRBV7-9 and TRBJ2-2; TRBD1 matches 7 bases. Germline V CDR1 and CDR2: SEHNR, FQNEAQ (reference sequence). CDR3 length: 13 residues. As DNA, the CDR3 is TGTGCCAGCAGCCAGACAGGGTCCGGGGAGCTGCTTTTT. It codes for CASSQTGSGELLF.

The CDR3, as DNA: TGTGCCAGCAGTTACTCGGGAAACACAGATACGCAGTATTTT. It is translated as CASSYSGNTDTQYF. The rearrangement links TRBV6-5 to TRBJ2-3; D ambiguous. The CDR3 consists of 14 residues. V lost 0 bases and J lost 2, with 6 bases in between. The germline gives CDR1 MNHEY, CDR2 SVGAGI.

In this sample, this clonotype turned up a few times. The rearrangement links TRBV20-1 to TRBJ2-7; 9 nucleotides align to TRBD1. The V gene end was trimmed by 5 bases and the J gene end by 0 bases; junction bases not matched to a gene: 11. This CDR3 comprises 16 residues. Germline CDR1 reads DFQATT; CDR2 reads SNEGSKA (reference sequence). The DNA for the CDR3 is TGCAGTGCTGGGGACAGGGAGGGGGAAAGCTCCTACGAGCAGTACTTC. Amino acid sequence: CSAGDREGESSYEQYF.

Remarks on this clonotype: This likely comes from a read error, as the CDR3 has no conserved phenylalanine or tryptophan at its end. V gene TRBV4-1 combines with J gene TRBJ2-2; D remains unclear. V gave up 0 bases and J gave up 3 bases, with 11 bases separating them. From germline, CDR1 is MGHRA and CDR2 YSYEKL. The CDR3 has 16 amino acids. The CDR3 loop is CASSQEDRLHTGELFL. For the CDR3, the DNA is TGCGCCAGCAGCCAAGAGGATCGGCTACACACCGGGGAGCTGTTTCTT.

This clonotype has just one count. At one boundary the junction diverges from the germline segment, which might be a read error. The rearrangement uses TRBV6-1 and TRBJ2-1; D call uncertain. In germline, CDR1 is MNHNS, CDR2 SASEGT. CDR3 length equals 11 residues. The CDR3 nucleotides read TGTGCCAGCACTGAACTAAATGAGCAGCTCTTC. Translated, it gives CASTELNEQLF.

This chain joins TRBV7-9 and TRBJ2-7; 14 bases match TRBD2. The DNA end is a closer match to TRBJ2-1, so the J assignment may be wrong. CDR3 length: 15 residues. Germline V CDR1 and CDR2: SEHNR, FQNEAQ (reference sequence). CDR3 in DNA: TGTGCCAGCAGGGGGACTAGCGGGAGAGAGGGTGAGCAGTTCTTC. It codes for CASRGTSGREGEQFF.

With regard to this clonotype: A much bigger clone sits one base away, suggesting this may be a read error. The chain has TRBV6-5 and TRBJ2-3; maybe TRBD2 (7 bases). The V and J ends lost 0 bases and 0 bases respectively, with 13 bases between them. There are 17 residues in the CDR3. Germline V CDR1 and CDR2: MNHEY, SVGAGI. CDR3 sequence reads: CASSYSKGGESTDTQYF. Written as DNA, the CDR3 is TGTGCCAGCAGTTACTCGAAGGGGGGGGAAAGCACAGATACGCAGTATTTT.

The V and J genes are TRBV20-1 and TRBJ2-7; TRBD2 matches at 9 bases. The J segment lost 0 bases and the V segment lost 5 bases, leaving 11 bases of the junction unmatched. CDR3 length equals 16 residues. Germline V gene lookup returns CDR1 DFQATT and CDR2 SNEGSKA (reference sequence). In DNA, the CDR3 is TGCAGTGCTTCCCGTACCTTACTAGCGGGCTCCTACGAGCAGTACTTC. This codes for CSASRTLLAGSYEQYF.

The rearrangement joins TRBV20-1 to TRBJ1-6, with a possible D match to TRBD1 (6 bases). The CDR3 spans 16 residues. Trimming took off 3 bases at V and 6 bases at J, with 18 bases between the two ends. Germline V CDR1 and CDR2: DFQATT, SNEGSKA (reference sequence). The CDR3 protein is CSARASGDIGNSPLHF. Here the CDR3 DNA reads TGCAGTGCTAGGGCTAGCGGGGACATAGGTAATTCACCCCTCCACTTT.

The table lists this clonotype with many counts. V gene TRBV5-8 combines with J gene TRBJ2-6; perhaps TRBD1 as D (5 bases). The germline V and J ends were trimmed by 4 bases and 0 bases, with 26 bases remaining between them. Germline assignment: CDR1 SGHTS and CDR2 YDEGEE. The CDR3 runs to 21 residues. The CDR3 reads CASSPWLWKGAELSGANVLTF. For the CDR3, the DNA is TGTGCCAGCAGCCCGTGGCTTTGGAAAGGGGCGGAACTCTCTGGGGCCAACGTCCTGACTTTC.

This clonotype was observed at least ten times. The V and J genes are TRBV7-6 and TRBJ2-7; 12 bases fit TRBD1. V was pared by 8 bases and J by 5 bases, with 4 bases of the junction left unmatched. Germline V lookup: CDR1 SGHVS, CDR2 FNYEAQ. This CDR3 has 13 residues. In DNA form, the CDR3 reads TGTGCCAGCGCCCGGGACAGGGGGCACGAGCAGTACTTC. It encodes CASARDRGHEQYF.

V gene TRBV6-5 combines with J gene TRBJ2-1; TRBD1 matches 9 bases. Germline V gene lookup returns CDR1 MNHEY and CDR2 SVGAGI. Trimming took 4 bases from V and 9 from J; bases not matched to a gene: 13. This CDR3 contains 16 residues. The CDR3 region has the DNA TGTGCCAGCAGTTGGGGGTCGGGACAGGGTAATGGTGAGCAGTTCTTC. It translates to CASSWGSGQGNGEQFF.

In its sample, this clonotype was seen a few times. The chain combines TRBV20-1 with TRBJ1-1; D is undetermined. The CDR3 is made up of 12 amino acids. V lost 1 base, J lost 1 base, and 4 bases lay in between. CDR1 is DFQATT, CDR2 SNEGSKA, per germline (reference sequence). CDR3 protein: CSARVKNTEAFF. The CDR3 region has the DNA TGCAGTGCTAGAGTGAAGAACACTGAAGCTTTCTTT.